This T cell receptor (beta chain) comes out of a study of shared clonotypes between healthy human individuals. The CDR3 consists of 14 residues. Losses at the gene ends were 7 bases for V and 4 bases for J; bases not matched to a gene: 4. In germline, CDR1 is MNHEY, CDR2 SVGAGI. Libraries were prepared by immunoSEQ multiplex PCR; TCRdb keeps only in-frame clonotypes and omits some of them. This table has around 2.1 million clones, approximately 96% appearing once. The sequenced sample consisted of naive CD4+ T cells sorted from blood. Subset here: CD45RA+ positively selected. The sequence was obtained from a young man in good health. The V call is TRBV6-5, the J call TRBJ2-1, with 10 nucleotides matching TRBD2. The CDR3 region has the DNA TGTGCCAGCACCGCTAGCGGGAGATACAATGAGCAGTTCTTC. Its protein is CASTASGRYNEQFF.